The rows below give T cell receptor beta chains drawn from one sample of a study of blood T cell repertoires in COVID-19. Here immunoSEQ multiplex PCR was the method, and the copy in TCRdb shows in-frame clones only, minus some. The table records approximately 250,000 clones, roughly four fifths of them present only once. Sequenced material: PBMCs or T cells enriched from blood (not recorded which). These receptors all stem from a man aged 35-49 years who had recovered from COVID-19. CDR3s include the opening cysteine and the closing phenylalanine or tryptophan. D genes are given only for firm matches. Clone sizes are given selectively: once, few, many, or a class where the clone is expanded.

CDR3nt,CDR3aa,v_gene,j_gene,d_gene,abundance
TGCGCCAGCAGCCCTGGACTAGCGGGGGCCTCCTGGGAATTCTTC,CASSPGLAGASWEFF,TRBV5-1,TRBJ2-1,TRBD2,.
TGCAGCGTTGGGCCCAGCGGAACGTACAATGAGCAGTTCTTC,CSVGPSGTYNEQFF,TRBV29-1,TRBJ2-1,.,.
TGTGCCGTACAGGGGTTGAACTATGGCTACACCTTC,CAVQGLNYGYTF,TRBV28,TRBJ1-2,TRBD1,.
TGTGCCAGCAGTCGCGGGACAGGGGGAAATCAGCCCCAGCATTTT,CASSRGTGGNQPQHF,TRBV9,TRBJ1-5,TRBD1,.
TGTGCCAGCAGCCGTCGAGAGGCGAACACTGAAGCTTTCTTT,CASSRREANTEAFF,TRBV3-1/TRBV3-2,TRBJ1-1,.,.
TGTGCCAGCAGGTCGGGCCTCACGGGGAGGGGGAACACTGAAGCTTTCTTT,CASRSGLTGRGNTEAFF,TRBV5-4,TRBJ1-1,.,few
TGTGCCACCAGTGATGGGCCCTCTAACTATGGCTACACCTTC,CATSDGPSNYGYTF,TRBV24-1,TRBJ1-2,.,.
TGTGCCAGCAGCCAGGGGACCTATAATTCCTACGAGCAGTACTTC,CASSQGTYNSYEQYF,TRBV27,TRBJ2-7,.,.
TGTGCCAGCAGCCCCAACAGTCATACGCAGTATTTT,CASSPNSHTQYF,TRBV7-3,TRBJ2-3,.,.
TGTGCCAGTGGCCGGGACAGAGGCTACAATGAGCAGTTCTTC,CASGRDRGYNEQFF,TRBV28,TRBJ2-1,TRBD1,.
TGTGCCAGCAGACTCAGGGACAGGCCCAGCCAGCAGTACTTC,CASRLRDRPSQQYF,TRBV2,TRBJ2-7,TRBD1,.
TGTGCCAGCAGCTTACGAGGGGGCTGGACTGAAGCTTTCTTT,CASSLRGGWTEAFF,TRBV7-3,TRBJ1-1,TRBD1,.
TGCGCCAGGGTCGCAGGGATAGATTCACCCCTCCACTTT,CARVAGIDSPLHF,TRBV10-1,TRBJ1-6,.,few
TGTGCCAGCAGCTTAGTCCCGGGGTCGAACACTGAAGCTTTCTTT,CASSLVPGSNTEAFF,TRBV11-2,TRBJ1-1,.,.
TGTGCCAGCAGCCTTCGACAGGGCACAGATACGCAGTATTTT,CASSLRQGTDTQYF,TRBV3-1/TRBV3-2,TRBJ2-3,.,.
TGTGCCAGCAGCCTCGGGAGCACCCATTCACCCCTCCACTTT,CASSLGSTHSPLHF,TRBV28,TRBJ1-6,.,.
TGCGCCAGCACACTGACGGAGGGGGCGGCGGCTGAAGCTTTCTTT,CASTLTEGAAAEAFF,TRBV5-1,TRBJ1-1,TRBD1,.
TGTGCCAGCAGCCCTCTCGCCCCGCGGGCTAGCGGGACTTACGAGCAGTACTTC,CASSPLAPRASGTYEQYF,TRBV3-1/TRBV3-2,TRBJ2-7,TRBD2,once
TGTGCCAGCAGCTTCCCAGGGGTTGGTTCACCCCTCCACTTT,CASSFPGVGSPLHF,TRBV7-2,TRBJ1-6,.,once
TGTGCCAGCAGTTCCTACAGGGGTGGCTACACCTTC,CASSSYRGGYTF,TRBV28,TRBJ1-2,TRBD1,few
TGTGCCAGCTCAGCGGGACAGGGGGCAGATCAGCCCCAGCATTTT,CASSAGQGADQPQHF,TRBV18,TRBJ1-5,TRBD1,.
TGTGCCAGCAGAGGGAGAGGGACAGGGCTCTACGAGCAGTACTTC,CASRGRGTGLYEQYF,TRBV5-6,TRBJ2-7,TRBD1,.
TGCGCCAGCAGCTTGGCCGGACAGGTCGATTCACCCCTCCACTTT,CASSLAGQVDSPLHF,TRBV5-1,TRBJ1-6,TRBD1,few
TGTGCCAGCAGCCGATCCTCCCTAGCGGCTAGCTCCTACAATGAGCAGTTCTTC,CASSRSSLAASSYNEQFF,TRBV7-6,TRBJ2-1,TRBD2,.
TGCGCCAGCAGTGATCCCAGGGATGTATCCTACAATGAGCAGTTCTTC,CASSDPRDVSYNEQFF,TRBV10-2,TRBJ2-1,.,.
TGCAGCGTTGAAGGATTTCGGGACAGGGGTGAGGGAAACACCATATATTTT,CSVEGFRDRGEGNTIYF,TRBV29-1,TRBJ1-3,TRBD1,.
TGTGCCAGCAGCGACGGTCCTTACAATGAGCAGTTCTTC,CASSDGPYNEQFF,TRBV9,TRBJ2-1,.,.
TGTGCCAGCAGTTTACCCCATTCTCTCGGCTCCTATAATTCACCCCTCCACTTT,CASSLPHSLGSYNSPLHF,TRBV28,TRBJ1-6,.,.
TGTGCCTCCCTGAGGCCACTATCCGCACAAGAGACCCAGTACTTC,CASLRPLSAQETQYF,TRBV2,TRBJ2-5,.,.
TGTGCCAGCAGCGCCGGACAGGGTTCAGATACGCAGTATTTT,CASSAGQGSDTQYF,TRBV9,TRBJ2-3,TRBD1,.
TGCGCCAGCAGCTCAAACAGGGGATTCAGCGATGGCTACACCTTC,CASSSNRGFSDGYTF,TRBV5-1,TRBJ1-2,TRBD1,.
TGTGCCAGCTCCCAGAGTTGGGGCCTAGCGGGGGTTGAGCAGTTCTTC,CASSQSWGLAGVEQFF,TRBV18,TRBJ2-1,TRBD2,.
TGTGCCAGCAGCCTGAATCTAGCGGGGAGCGAGCAGTACTTC,CASSLNLAGSEQYF,TRBV4-2,TRBJ2-7,TRBD2,.
TGTGCCAGCTCACCACCAGGGGGAGGGGAGACCCAGTACTTC,CASSPPGGGETQYF,TRBV18,TRBJ2-5,.,once
TGTGCCAGCAGTCTCCTAGCGGGAGGACGCTCCTACGAGCAGTACTTC,CASSLLAGGRSYEQYF,TRBV28,TRBJ2-7,TRBD2,.
TGTGCCAGCAGAACCCTGCTGGGCTCACCCCTCCACTTT,CASRTLLGSPLHF,TRBV28,TRBJ1-6,.,.
TGTGCCAGTAGTATGAAGTGGAGGGCGGTCTACGAGCAGTACTTC,CASSMKWRAVYEQYF,TRBV19,TRBJ2-7,.,.
TGTGCCAGCAGCTTCCCCAGAGGGCAGTCGGATACGCAGTATTTT,CASSFPRGQSDTQYF,TRBV5-4,TRBJ2-3,.,.
TGCAGTGCTAGATCCCTAGGTTCCCTCCACTTT,CSARSLGSLHF,TRBV20-1,TRBJ1-6,.,.
TGTGCCACCAGTGATCCAGGACAGGGTGGTGAAAAACTGTTTTTT,CATSDPGQGGEKLFF,TRBV24-1,TRBJ1-4,TRBD1,.
TGTGCCAGCAGAACCGGGACACTCAATGAAAAACTGTTTTTT,CASRTGTLNEKLFF,TRBV7-9,TRBJ1-4,.,.
TGTGCCAGCAGCTTGGTAGGGGGAAGGAATGAGCAGTTCTTC,CASSLVGGRNEQFF,TRBV5-4,TRBJ2-1,.,.
TGTGCCAGCAGTGGCGGGGCCACAGATACGCAGTATTTT,CASSGGATDTQYF,TRBV28,TRBJ2-3,.,.
TGTGCCAGCAGTCCAACGAGGGATCAGCCCCAGCATTTT,CASSPTRDQPQHF,TRBV7-6,TRBJ1-5,.,.
TGTGCGACTCACGGACAGGAGAACACTGAAGCTTTCTTT,CATHGQENTEAFF,TRBV10-3,TRBJ1-1,TRBD1,.
TGTGCCAGCAGCTGGGGACAGGGATTCTCCGGGGAGCTGTTTTTT,CASSWGQGFSGELFF,TRBV7-9,TRBJ2-2,TRBD1,.
TGTGCCAGTAGTATGGCGGGAGGCACAGATACGCAGTATTTT,CASSMAGGTDTQYF,TRBV19,TRBJ2-3,TRBD2,few
TGTGCCAGCAGCCCCCGGAGCAACACTGAAGCTTTCTTT,CASSPRSNTEAFF,TRBV9,TRBJ1-1,.,.
TGCACCAGCAGCCAAGCCCGGCTAGTCCGTTATTTTACCAAAAACATTCAGTACTTC,CTSSQARLVRYFTKNIQYF,TRBV1,TRBJ2-4,.,.
TGTGCCAGCAGTGAACCAGGTGGGGCGGATGAAAAACTGTTTTTT,CASSEPGGADEKLFF,TRBV28,TRBJ1-4,.,.